These 20 T cell receptor beta chains originate from one sample sequenced in a study of CD8 T cells in ankylosing spondylitis. Each CDR3 protein gets one entry after TCRdb re-called the 5' RACE reads with MiXCR. Counted here are more than 100,000 distinct CDR3 sequences, about an eighth occurring once; the ten biggest clones make up roughly 4.3%. Sequenced: blood, either unsorted or a sorted T cell fraction (not recorded which). These receptor sequences come from a female donor with ankylosing spondylitis or in good health (not recorded which).

V and J are TRBV3-1 and TRBJ2-5, with no clear D. The CDR3 length is 12 residues. Per germline, CDR1 LGHDT and CDR2 YNNKEL (reference sequence). The ends were cut back, 8 bases at V and 5 bases at J, with 12 bases in the middle. CDR3 nucleotide sequence: TGTGCCAGCGCCCCTCCGTCGGAGACCCAGTACTTC. This codes for CASAPPSETQYF.

The table lists this clonotype with a few counts. The rearrangement uses TRBV29-1 and TRBJ1-1; 8 nucleotides match TRBD1. CDR1 is SQVTM, CDR2 ANQGSEA, per germline. The CDR3 is made up of 12 amino acids. V gave up 4 bases and J gave up 5 bases; unmatched junction bases: 3. The CDR3 bases are TGCAGCGTTGGGCAGGGGGCTACTGAAGCTTTCTTT. Translated, it gives CSVGQGATEAFF.

This clonotype was detected many times. This sequence joins TRBV7-8 and TRBJ2-1; D is ambiguous. The V gene's germline CDR1 is SGHVS and CDR2 FQNEAQ. V was trimmed by 4 bases and J by 3 bases, leaving 13 bases between them. The CDR3 loop spans 15 amino acids. The CDR3 DNA follows: TGTGCCAGCAGCTCCTATAAATTGGACTACAATGAGCAGTTCTTC. It specifies CASSSYKLDYNEQFF. The full variable domain, with the rest looked up from reference TRBV7-8 and TRBJ2-1, is GAGVSQSPRYKVAKRGQDVALRCDPISGHVSLFWYQQALGQGPEFLTYFQNEAQLDKSGLPSDRFFAERPEGSVSTLKIQRTQQEDSAVYLCASSSYKLDYNEQFFGPGTRLTVL.

This clonotype was seen a handful of times. The V and J genes are TRBV10-3 and TRBJ2-6; no reliable D call. Germline V gene data show CDR1 as ENHRY and CDR2 as SYGVKD. V lost 5 bases, J lost 0 bases, and 8 bases lay in between. This CDR3 region has 15 residues. CDR3 region: CAISPANSGANVLTF. The CDR3, as DNA: TGTGCCATCAGTCCCGCCAACTCTGGGGCCAACGTCCTGACTTTC.

This clonotype was observed many times. The genes are TRBV9 and TRBJ1-5; a weak D match, TRBD1 (5 bases). CDR1 and CDR2 (germline): SGDLS, YYNGEE. The V gene lost 3 bases and the J gene lost 1 base, with 8 bases spanning the gap. This CDR3 spans 14 amino acids. The CDR3 here is CASSDQGSNQPQHF. The DNA for the CDR3 is TGTGCCAGCAGCGATCAGGGAAGCAATCAGCCCCAGCATTTT.

This clonotype has ten or more counts. V and J are TRBV29-1 and TRBJ2-5; 7 nucleotides agree with TRBD2. V shed 6 bases and J 4 bases; nucleotides not matched to a gene: 14. The germline CDR1 and CDR2 sequences are SQVTM and ANQGSEA. There are 15 residues in the CDR3. CDR3 bases: TGCAGCGTCGAGCAACCAGGGCCGGGAGGAGAGACCCAGTACTTC. It is translated as CSVEQPGPGGETQYF. The full variable domain, in which reference TRBV29-1 and TRBJ2-5 provide the parts outside the CDR3, is SAVISQKPSRDICQRGTSLTIQCQVDSQVTMMFWYRQQPGQSLTLIATANQGSEATYESGFVIDKFPISRPNLTFSTLTVSNMSPEDSSIYLCSVEQPGPGGETQYFGPGTRLLVL.

This clonotype was recorded at least ten times. V usage is TRBV7-2 and J usage is TRBJ1-1, with 7 bases identical to TRBD1. Germline V gene lookup returns CDR1 SGHTA and CDR2 FQGNSA. V lost 1 base, J lost 7 bases, and 9 bases stayed unmatched. This CDR3 has 15 amino acids. Written as DNA, the CDR3 is TGTGCCAGCAGCTTAGTCGGGACAGCTGGAGGTGAAGCTTTCTTT. Translation gives CASSLVGTAGGEAFF.

The count of this clonotype is one. A much larger clone sits a single nucleotide away, making a read error possible. The chain links TRBV7-9 to TRBJ2-5; 8 bases line up with TRBD2. CDR1 and CDR2 from the germline V gene are SEHNR and FQNEAQ (reference sequence). The CDR3 has 14 amino acids. Here the CDR3 reads CAISPGGTKETQYF. CDR3 DNA: TGTGCCATCAGCCCGGGGGGGACCAAAGAGACCCAGTACTTC.

There are many counts of this clonotype. The V gene is TRBV29-1, the J gene TRBJ1-5; 8 bases are a match to TRBD1. Germline loops: CDR1 SQVTM, CDR2 ANQGSEA. After removal of 6 bases from V and 0 bases from J, the junction contained 4 bases not matched to a gene. CDR3 length: 14 amino acids. The CDR3 is CSVGGQDSNQPQHF. Here the CDR3 DNA reads TGCAGCGTGGGGGGACAGGATAGCAATCAGCCCCAGCATTTT.

V and J are TRBV6-5 and TRBJ1-5; the D gene is possibly TRBD1 (5 bases). The length of the CDR3 is 19 residues. The V and J ends lost 4 bases and 0 bases respectively, with 22 bases between them. In germline, CDR1 is MNHEY, CDR2 SVGAGI. CDR3 DNA sequence: TGTGCCAGCAGTTCCCCTAGGGGTCGAGATACTTATAGCAATCAGCCCCAGCATTTT. Its translation is CASSSPRGRDTYSNQPQHF.

This clonotype was counted many times. The V gene is TRBV5-5, the J gene TRBJ2-1; 7 bases are a match to TRBD1. Germline V gene data show CDR1 as SGHKS and CDR2 as YYEKEE (reference sequence). CDR3 length equals 14 residues. Trimming removed 6 bases from V and 5 bases from J; junction bases left unmatched: 8. CDR3 region: CASTLWGTDNEQFF. Here the CDR3 DNA reads TGTGCCAGCACCCTGTGGGGGACAGACAATGAGCAGTTCTTC.

This clonotype was found many times. For the CDR3, the DNA is TGTGCCAGCACCGTCATGGGACAGGGCGGCGAAGCTTTCTTT. The encoded protein is CASTVMGQGGEAFF. This chain links TRBV7-8 with TRBJ1-1; TRBD1 matches at 9 bases. Unmatched junction bases numbered 11, after V lost 7 bases and J lost 8 bases. The V gene's germline CDR1 is SGHVS and CDR2 FQNEAQ. CDR3 length: 14 residues.

This clonotype was observed at least ten times. The chain joins TRBV2 to TRBJ1-4, with 8 bases identical to TRBD1. The CDR3 spans 13 residues. Trimming cost V 11 bases and J 3 bases; bases outside gene matches: 5. CDR1 is SNHLY, CDR2 FYNNEI, per germline. CDR3 sequence reads: CASQTGANEKLFF. DNA for the CDR3: TGTGCCTCACAGACAGGGGCTAATGAAAAACTGTTTTTT.

This clonotype was seen repeatedly, ten times or more. CDR3 DNA: TGTGCCAGCAGAGGACAGGGGGGATCGTTCGGCTACACCTTC. Its protein is CASRGQGGSFGYTF. The chain links TRBV5-8 to TRBJ1-2; TRBD1 aligns across 10 bases. Germline-derived CDR1 and CDR2 are SGHTS and YDEGEE. V lost 5 bases, J lost 8 bases, and 9 bases stayed unmatched. The CDR3 has 14 residues.

This clonotype was found many times. The chain is built from TRBV7-8 and TRBJ2-1; TRBD1 is a possible D gene (5 bases). The CDR3 consists of 17 residues. Deletions cut 1 base from V and 2 bases from J, with 15 bases between. Germline CDR1 reads SGHVS; CDR2 reads FQNEAQ. The CDR3 DNA is TGTGCCAGCAGCTTAGAAAGAGCAGACAGACCCTACAATGAGCAGTTCTTC. It codes for CASSLERADRPYNEQFF.

This chain connects TRBV6-5 to TRBJ2-3; D is ambiguous. The V gene lost 5 bases and the J gene lost 3 bases, with 12 bases spanning the gap. Germline CDR1 reads MNHEY; CDR2 reads SVGAGI. The CDR3 sequence is 14 residues long. The CDR3 is CASSPMVRTDTQYF. CDR3 DNA sequence: TGTGCCAGCAGTCCTATGGTCCGGACAGATACGCAGTATTTT.

This clonotype appeared many times. The chain carries TRBV27 and TRBJ2-3; TRBD2 might be the D (6 bases). Germline V gene lookup returns CDR1 MNHEY and CDR2 SMNVEV (reference sequence). Trimming removed 2 bases from V and 2 bases from J, with 14 bases in between. The CDR3 runs to 16 residues. The CDR3 DNA reads TGTGCCAGCAGTTTACGGGGGAGAGGTGACACAGATACGCAGTATTTT. Translating gives CASSLRGRGDTDTQYF.

This clonotype occurred many times. The chain carries TRBV28 and TRBJ2-3; D is uncertain. CDR1 and CDR2 from the germline V gene are MDHEN and SYDVKM. The CDR3 is 13 residues long. The V and J ends lost 3 bases and 2 bases respectively, with 6 bases between them. The CDR3 sequence: CASSFDTTDTQYF. CDR3 nucleotides: TGTGCCAGCAGTTTCGACACCACAGATACGCAGTATTTT.

This clonotype was recorded at least ten times. The J gene is TRBJ2-6, the V gene TRBV7-9; D gene ambiguous. V lost 5 bases to trimming and J lost 0 bases, with 8 bases between them. The CDR3 is made up of 15 amino acids. CDR1 and CDR2 from the germline V gene are SEHNR and FQNEAQ (reference sequence). In nucleotides, the CDR3 is TGTGCCAGCAGCGAACAGCCCTCTGGGGCCAACGTCCTGACTTTC. It codes for CASSEQPSGANVLTF. The whole variable domain, remainder taken from reference TRBV7-9 and TRBJ2-6, is DTGVSQNPRHKITKRGQNVTFRCDPISEHNRLYWYRQTLGQGPEFLTYFQNEAQLEKSRLLSDRFSAERPKGSFSTLEIQRTEQGDSAMYLCASSEQPSGANVLTFGAGSRLTVL.

The table lists this clonotype with many counts. The V and J genes are TRBV5-5 and TRBJ2-1; 12 bases line up with TRBD1. The CDR3 sequence is 16 residues long. Germline CDR1 SGHKS, CDR2 YYEKEE (reference sequence). Germline trimming cut 5 bases from V and 3 bases from J; bases unmatched to any gene: 6. This chain's CDR3 is CASRTGTGGFYNEQFF. CDR3 DNA sequence: TGTGCCAGCAGAACCGGGACAGGGGGCTTCTACAATGAGCAGTTCTTC.